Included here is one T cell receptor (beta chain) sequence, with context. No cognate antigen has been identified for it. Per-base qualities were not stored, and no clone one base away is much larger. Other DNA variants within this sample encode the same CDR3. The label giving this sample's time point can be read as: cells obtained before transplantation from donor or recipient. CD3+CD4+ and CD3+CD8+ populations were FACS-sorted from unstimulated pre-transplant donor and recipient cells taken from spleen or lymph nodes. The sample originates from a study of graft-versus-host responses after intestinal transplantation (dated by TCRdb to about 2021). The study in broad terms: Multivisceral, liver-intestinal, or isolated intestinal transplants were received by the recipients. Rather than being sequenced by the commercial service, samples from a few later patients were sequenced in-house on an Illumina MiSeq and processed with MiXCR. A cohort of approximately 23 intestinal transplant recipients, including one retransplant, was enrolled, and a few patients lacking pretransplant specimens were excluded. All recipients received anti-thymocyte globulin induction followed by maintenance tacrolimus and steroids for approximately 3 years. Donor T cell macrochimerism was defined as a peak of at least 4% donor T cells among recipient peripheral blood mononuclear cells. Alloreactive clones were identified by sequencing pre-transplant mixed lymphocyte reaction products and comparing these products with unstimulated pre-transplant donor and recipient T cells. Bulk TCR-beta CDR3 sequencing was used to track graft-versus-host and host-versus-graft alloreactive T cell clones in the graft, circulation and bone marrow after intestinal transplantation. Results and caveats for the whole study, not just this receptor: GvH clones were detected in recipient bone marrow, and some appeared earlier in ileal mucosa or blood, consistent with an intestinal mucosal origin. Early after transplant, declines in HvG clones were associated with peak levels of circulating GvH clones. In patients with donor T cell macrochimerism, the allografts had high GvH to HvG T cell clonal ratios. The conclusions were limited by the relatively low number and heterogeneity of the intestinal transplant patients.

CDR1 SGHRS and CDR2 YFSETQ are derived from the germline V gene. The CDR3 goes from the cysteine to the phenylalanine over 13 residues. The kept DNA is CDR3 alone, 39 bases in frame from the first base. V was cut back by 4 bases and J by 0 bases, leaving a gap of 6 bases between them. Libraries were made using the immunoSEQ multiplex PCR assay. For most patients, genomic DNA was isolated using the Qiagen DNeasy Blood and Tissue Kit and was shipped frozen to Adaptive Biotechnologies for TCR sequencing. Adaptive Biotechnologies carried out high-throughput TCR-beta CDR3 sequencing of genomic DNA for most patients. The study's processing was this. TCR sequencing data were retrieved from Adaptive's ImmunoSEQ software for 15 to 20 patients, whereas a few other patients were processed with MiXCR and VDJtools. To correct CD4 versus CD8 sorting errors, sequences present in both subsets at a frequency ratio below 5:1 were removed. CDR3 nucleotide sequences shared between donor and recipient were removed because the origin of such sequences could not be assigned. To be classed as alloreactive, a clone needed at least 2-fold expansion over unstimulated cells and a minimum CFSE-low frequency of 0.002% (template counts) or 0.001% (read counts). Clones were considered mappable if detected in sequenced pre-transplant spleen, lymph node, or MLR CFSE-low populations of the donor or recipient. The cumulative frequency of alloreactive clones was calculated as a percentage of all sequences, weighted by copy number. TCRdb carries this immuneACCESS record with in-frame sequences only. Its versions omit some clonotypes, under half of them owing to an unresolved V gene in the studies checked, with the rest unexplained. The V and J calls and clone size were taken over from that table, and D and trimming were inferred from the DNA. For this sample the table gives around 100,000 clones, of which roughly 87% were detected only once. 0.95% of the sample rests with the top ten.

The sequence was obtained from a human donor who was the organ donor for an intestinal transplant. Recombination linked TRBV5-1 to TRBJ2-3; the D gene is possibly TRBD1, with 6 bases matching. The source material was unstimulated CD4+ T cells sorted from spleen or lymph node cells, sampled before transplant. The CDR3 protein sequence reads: CASSTGSTDTQYF. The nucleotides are TGCGCCAGCAGCACAGGGAGCACAGATACGCAGTATTTT.